The 5 T cell receptor beta chains below come from one sample, sequenced in a study of T cells in narcolepsy. TCRdb's copy holds only in-frame clones and misses some; the assay was immunoSEQ multiplex PCR. The sample has 32,000 or so clones, around 86% seen once. The material sequenced was CD45RA- memory CD4+ T cells from PBMCs. All receptors come from a human donor with narcolepsy.

V is TRBV4-1 and J is TRBJ1-6, with TRBD1 matching over 8 bases. V shed 0 bases, J shed 5 bases, and the junction held 6 bases outside the gene matches. CDR1 and CDR2 (germline): MGHRA, YSYEKL. CDR3 size: 17 residues. The CDR3 is CASSQEQGALNNSPLHF. The CDR3, as DNA: TGCGCCAGCAGCCAAGAGCAGGGGGCTCTAAATAATTCACCCCTCCACTTT.

The DNA of the CDR3 is TGTGCCAGCAGTTTAAACACAGGGGCCGCCCCCGAGCAGTACTTC. This translates into CASSLNTGAAPEQYF. The chain joins TRBV27 to TRBJ2-7, with 7 bases identical to TRBD1. This CDR3 is built from 15 residues. In germline, CDR1 is MNHEY, CDR2 SMNVEV (reference sequence). The V gene end was trimmed by 2 bases and the J gene end by 6 bases; junction bases not matched to a gene: 10.

V is TRBV14 and J is TRBJ1-2; no definite D call. The CDR3 is 16 amino acids. Germline assignment: CDR1 SGHDN and CDR2 FVKESK. V gave up 1 base and J gave up 0 bases, with 12 bases separating them. The CDR3 here is CASSQVKERANYGYTF. The CDR3 nucleotides are TGTGCCAGCAGCCAAGTGAAAGAAAGGGCTAACTATGGCTACACCTTC.

This clone has just a few counts. Other DNA sequences in this specimen translate into the identical CDR3. This chain links TRBV7-6 with TRBJ1-6; TRBD1 is a possible D gene (6 bases). This CDR3 has 13 residues. CDR1 is SGHVS, CDR2 FNYEAQ, per germline. V dropped 1 base and J dropped 8 bases, with 6 bases sitting between them. In DNA form, the CDR3 reads TGTGCCAGCAGCTTAGAGGGGGATTCACCCCTCCACTTT. It yields the protein CASSLEGDSPLHF.

The chain links TRBV14 to TRBJ1-4, with a possible D match to TRBD1 (5 bases). The CDR3 covers 15 residues. The germline V gene encodes CDR1 SGHDN and CDR2 FVKESK. The V gene lost 0 bases and the J gene lost 4 bases, with 9 bases spanning the gap. The CDR3 loop is CASSQDPGYNEKLFF. Written as DNA, the CDR3 is TGTGCCAGCAGCCAAGATCCAGGGTATAATGAAAAACTGTTTTTT.